A selection of T cell receptor beta chains follows, all from one sample in a study of cytomegalovirus exposure and HLA in healthy donors. Profiled with immunoSEQ multiplex PCR; TCRdb holds only in-frame clones, not every one. The sample yields approximately 170,000 clones, around 68% seen once. The sample taken for sequencing was PBMCs. Receptor source: a man aged 50-60 years in good health and CMV-seronegative. Both conserved end residues are part of each CDR3. The order of the fields is CDR3 protein, V gene, J gene, clone size. The listing skips clone size in some rows; elsewhere it reads once, few, many or a size class.

CDR3 protein: CASSLAEDRGRLNYGYTF
V gene: TRBV5-1
J gene: TRBJ1-2
clone size: -

CDR3 protein: CASSGQGLMNTEAFF
V gene: TRBV10-2
J gene: TRBJ1-1
clone size: -

CDR3 protein: CASSPGTGLYGYTF
V gene: TRBV5-1
J gene: TRBJ1-2
clone size: -

CDR3 protein: CASSLGTGIYEQYF
V gene: TRBV5-4
J gene: TRBJ2-7
clone size: -

CDR3 protein: CASTSGQGYDEQFF
V gene: TRBV25-1
J gene: TRBJ2-1
clone size: -

CDR3 protein: CASSLAQGGTEAFF
V gene: TRBV7-2
J gene: TRBJ1-1
clone size: -

CDR3 protein: CASRNTGVSYEQYF
V gene: TRBV6-5
J gene: TRBJ2-7
clone size: -

CDR3 protein: CASSSGLVLEQYF
V gene: TRBV5-1
J gene: TRBJ2-7
clone size: -

CDR3 protein: CASSYSNGGGELFF
V gene: TRBV6-5
J gene: TRBJ2-2
clone size: -

CDR3 protein: CASSPVEATEAFF
V gene: TRBV18
J gene: TRBJ1-1
clone size: -

CDR3 protein: CASCDRDATNEKLFF
V gene: TRBV15
J gene: TRBJ1-4
clone size: -

CDR3 protein: CASSPAGGGYEQFF
V gene: TRBV6-5
J gene: TRBJ2-1
clone size: -

CDR3 protein: CASSGTAGGIDTQYF
V gene: TRBV28
J gene: TRBJ2-3
clone size: few

CDR3 protein: CASSDVAGGSADTQYF
V gene: TRBV6-4
J gene: TRBJ2-3
clone size: few

CDR3 protein: CASSQEKLGRANYGYTF
V gene: TRBV4-3
J gene: TRBJ1-2
clone size: -

CDR3 protein: CASSLIVPVLSGNTIYF
V gene: TRBV28
J gene: TRBJ1-3
clone size: once

CDR3 protein: CASSFGASYEQYF
V gene: TRBV27
J gene: -
clone size: -

CDR3 protein: CASSQEYGELFF
V gene: TRBV4-3
J gene: TRBJ2-2
clone size: -

CDR3 protein: CASTPPLSTEAFF
V gene: TRBV6-5
J gene: TRBJ1-1
clone size: -

CDR3 protein: CASRDGQGAYEQYF
V gene: TRBV6-6
J gene: TRBJ2-7
clone size: -

CDR3 protein: CASSADRGWSYEQYF
V gene: TRBV6-1
J gene: TRBJ2-7
clone size: -

CDR3 protein: CASSEEGGLGYTF
V gene: TRBV2
J gene: TRBJ1-2
clone size: once

CDR3 protein: CATSSLGDGELFF
V gene: TRBV15
J gene: TRBJ2-2
clone size: few

CDR3 protein: CSVVGDVTSGTYEQYF
V gene: TRBV29-1
J gene: TRBJ2-7
clone size: few

CDR3 protein: CASSSLVGLAGLSYEQYF
V gene: TRBV27
J gene: TRBJ2-7
clone size: once

CDR3 protein: CASSMGQLNTEAFF
V gene: TRBV9
J gene: TRBJ1-1
clone size: -

CDR3 protein: CAIGRPKQETQYF
V gene: TRBV10-3
J gene: TRBJ2-5
clone size: -

CDR3 protein: CASSLRGLNTEAFF
V gene: TRBV7-9
J gene: TRBJ1-1
clone size: few

CDR3 protein: CASSDWGRFDTEAFF
V gene: TRBV10-2
J gene: TRBJ1-1
clone size: few

CDR3 protein: CAISENRYNEQFF
V gene: TRBV10-3
J gene: TRBJ2-1
clone size: -

CDR3 protein: CASSLTSGGALTQYF
V gene: TRBV7-9
J gene: TRBJ2-3
clone size: once

CDR3 protein: CASSQEYRGGGPGNTIYF
V gene: TRBV14
J gene: TRBJ1-3
clone size: -

CDR3 protein: CASSQTPRGDSYEQYF
V gene: TRBV4-3
J gene: TRBJ2-7
clone size: -

CDR3 protein: CASSMDRGTEAFF
V gene: TRBV18
J gene: TRBJ1-1
clone size: -

CDR3 protein: CASTWGGDQPQHF
V gene: TRBV7-2
J gene: TRBJ1-5
clone size: -

CDR3 protein: CASSPDRGGTGELFF
V gene: TRBV18
J gene: TRBJ2-2
clone size: once

CDR3 protein: CASSLEGGYEQYF
V gene: TRBV7-9
J gene: TRBJ2-7
clone size: -

CDR3 protein: CATSRERPDLQGSIYSNQPQHF
V gene: TRBV15
J gene: TRBJ1-5
clone size: few

CDR3 protein: CASSWDSTNTEAFF
V gene: TRBV7-3
J gene: TRBJ1-1
clone size: -

CDR3 protein: CASSQGQGATEAFF
V gene: TRBV5-4
J gene: TRBJ1-1
clone size: once

CDR3 protein: CASSPGIGGNTEAFF
V gene: TRBV18
J gene: TRBJ1-1
clone size: few

CDR3 protein: CASSYSFGQGEKLFF
V gene: TRBV6-5
J gene: TRBJ1-4
clone size: few

CDR3 protein: CASSLGRTVENNEQFF
V gene: TRBV28
J gene: TRBJ2-1
clone size: -

CDR3 protein: CASTATGGGETQYF
V gene: TRBV2
J gene: TRBJ2-5
clone size: -

CDR3 protein: CASSLATGTSGGPYQETQYF
V gene: TRBV7-2
J gene: TRBJ2-5
clone size: -

CDR3 protein: CASSFRGVYQETQYF
V gene: TRBV5-4
J gene: TRBJ2-5
clone size: -

CDR3 protein: CASSLDRTGGGSYTF
V gene: TRBV5-8
J gene: TRBJ1-2
clone size: -

CDR3 protein: CASSLSGLRTEDFF
V gene: TRBV11-2
J gene: TRBJ1-1
clone size: -

CDR3 protein: CASSQELAVSYEQYF
V gene: TRBV4-2
J gene: TRBJ2-7
clone size: once

CDR3 protein: CASSRGLAGVIEQFF
V gene: TRBV5-1
J gene: TRBJ2-1
clone size: -

CDR3 protein: CAIGPGQGVGTEAFF
V gene: TRBV10-3
J gene: TRBJ1-1
clone size: -